The clone carrying this T cell receptor beta chain was detected many times. The antigen remains unidentified. Amplification yielded TCR beta CDR3 regions, with RNA transcripts as the source. During a first-round RT-PCR of the TCR CDR3, the HTBI primer set was used. TCRdb ran MiXCR on the multiplex PCR reads and lists one entry per CDR3 protein. The sample lists 200,000 to 250,000 distinct CDR3 sequences; around 16% were seen once. This sample is part of a study of T cells in Graves' hyperthyroidism and ophthalmopathy. General study results and limits: The model identified upcoming ophthalmopathy a median around 7.1 months ahead of onset. Most thyroid clonotypes expanded above 0.001 appeared in blood too.

Patients counted as stable if ophthalmopathy did not develop within 18 months. Patients aged 18 to 65 had newly diagnosed hyperthyroidism that had lasted under 2 months. Sequenced: blood. This clonotype originated in a woman in her fifties or sixties with Graves' hyperthyroidism.

CDR3 in amino acids: CASSLSGLTVVTQYF. The CDR3 region has the DNA TGCGCCAGCAGCCTATCGGGACTGACGGTAGTAACCCAGTACTTC. The V and J genes are TRBV5-1 and TRBJ2-5; TRBD2 is a possible D gene (6 bases). This CDR3 is 15 amino acids long. The V gene lost 4 bases and the J gene lost 8 bases, with 21 bases spanning the gap. CDR1 SGHRS and CDR2 YFSETQ come from the germline V gene.